This entry concerns a single T cell receptor (beta chain). Its antigen is currently unknown. These data are taken from a study of vaccination and CD4 T cells after COVID-19. At the level of the study: Two mRNA vaccine doses were given, either BNT162b2 or mRNA-1273.

Treatment specified: 10-day PBMC culture with coronavirus spike peptide pools or control peptides (ViraFEST assay). At the Johns Hopkins FTIC core, DNA taken from cultured CD4+ T cells was sequenced by way of the Oncomine TCR Beta short-read assay. Cultured CD4+ T cells were the source of extracted genomic DNA. TCRdb reprocessed the PCR reads via MiXCR and lists one record per CDR3 protein. The sample consists of 10,000 to 15,000 distinct CDR3 sequences, 60% to 80% of them appearing once. The CDR3 consists of 14 residues. The V end lost 2 bases, the J end lost 0 bases, and 7 bases lay between the germline ends. Germline V gene sequence: CDR1 GTSNPN, CDR2 SVGIG (reference sequence).

This rearrangement joins TRBV30 to TRBJ2-2; no clear D. The sample was CD4+ T cells from blood, cultured in vitro, taken after SARS-CoV-2 vaccination. The receptor's source is a human donor who received a COVID-19 vaccine. The CDR3, as DNA: TGTGCCTGGAGTAGAGGCGCGAACACCGGGGAGCTGTTTTTT. The encoded protein is CAWSRGANTGELFF.